This T cell receptor (beta chain) is from a study of tumor-infiltrating lymphocytes in primary liver carcinoma. In germline, CDR1 is MNHEY, CDR2 SVGAGI. Trimming pared 7 bases from V and 6 bases from J, leaving 16 bases between. The CDR3 totals 13 residues. As regards this clonotype: Its cognate antigen is unknown.

Whole-study findings and limits: Tumors carried a top-250-clone fraction significantly exceeding that of blood (p = 0.039).

Co-extracted RNA and DNA came from about 19-30 mg of unsorted bulk tissue. Treatment-naive at the time, the patients had chronic HBV infection. From roughly 0.45 ug total RNA, TCR beta cDNA was generated with a primer in the constant region. TCR beta libraries came from three nested multiplex PCR rounds using slightly modified ARM-PCR. Use of TRBV1-TRBV30 forward primers with a C-beta reverse primer characterized the first two PCR rounds, which lasted about 9 cycles each. TCRdb processed the multiplex PCR reads anew with MiXCR; each CDR3 protein has one entry. The sample yields tens of thousands of distinct CDR3 sequences, 75% to 85% seen once.

The sample consisted of liver tumor tissue from sampling region 5. Indicated subset: tumor region T5, tumor centre. V gene TRBV6-5 combines with J gene TRBJ2-7; TRBD1 is a possible D gene (6 bases). This receptor was taken from a man between 40 and 49 years old with primary liver carcinoma and hepatitis B virus infection. The CDR3 DNA follows: TGTGCCAGCAAGATAAAGGGGGACGGCGAGCAGTACTTC. This translates into CASKIKGDGEQYF.